The clone carrying this T cell receptor beta chain was recorded at least ten times. The entry originates in a study of patients with pleural tuberculosis. Germline CDR1 is MNHEY and CDR2 is SVGEGT. V lost 8 bases and J 4 bases, leaving 12 bases between the germline ends. There are 13 residues in the CDR3. TCRdb analysed the reads with MiXCR anew, one entry per CDR3 protein. The table includes nearly 30,000 distinct CDR3 sequences, approximately 20% detected once. Sequenced: peripheral blood. The chain joins TRBV6-2 or TRBV6-3 to TRBJ2-1, with unresolved D. The TCR sequence derives from a human donor with pleural tuberculosis. The CDR3: CASVSPLYNEQFF. The DNA of the CDR3 is TGTGCCAGCGTTTCCCCCCTATACAATGAGCAGTTCTTC.